This T cell receptor beta chain was sequenced in a study of vaccination and CD4 T cells after COVID-19. This clonotype was seen a handful of times. Its antigen is still unknown. Sequenced with the Oncomine TCR Beta short-read assay was DNA taken from cultured CD4+ T cells. TCRdb analysed the PCR reads with MiXCR anew, one entry per CDR3 protein. This table has 8,500 to 14,000 distinct CDR3 sequences, roughly 46% appearing once. The treatment is: approximately 11-day PBMC culture with coronavirus spike peptide pools or control peptides (ViraFEST assay). Negative selection yielded CD4+ T cells from day-10 cultures. The TCR sequence derives from a human donor who had recovered from COVID-19. Sequencing input: CD4+ T cells from blood, cultured in vitro.

DNA of the CDR3: TGTGCCTGGACACCACCGAATAGGGGCAGCCTCCAACATTTT. It codes for CAWTPPNRGSLQHF. The chain carries TRBV30 and TRBJ1-5; TRBD1 is a possible D gene (5 bases). Germline CDR1 GTSNPN, CDR2 SVGIG (reference sequence). The ends were cut back, 4 bases at V and 16 bases at J, with 26 bases in the middle. The CDR3 contains 14 residues.